This T cell receptor beta chain was profiled in a study of T cells in Graves' hyperthyroidism and ophthalmopathy. V was pared by 3 bases and J by 8 bases, with 7 bases between. The CDR3 totals 11 residues. CDR1 and CDR2 from the germline V gene are LGHDT and YNNKEL (reference sequence). Each diagnosis was grounded in clinical symptoms, serum thyroxine and TRAb, thyroid ultrasound, and orbital computed tomography. This clonotype was observed many times. TCR beta CDR3 regions were amplified from RNA. The HTBI primer set served for first-round RT-PCR of the TCR CDR3. From the multiplex PCR reads, TCRdb called clonotypes with MiXCR, one entry per CDR3 protein. Seen here are hundreds of thousands of distinct CDR3 sequences, roughly 14% observed once, and the top ten hold around 7.7%.

The receptor was isolated from a woman younger than 30 with Graves' hyperthyroidism. This chain uses TRBV3-1 with TRBJ1-2; D is undetermined. Sequenced material: blood. CDR3 in amino acids: CASSQQWGYTF. The CDR3 coding sequence is TGTGCCAGCAGCCAGCAATGGGGCTACACCTTC.